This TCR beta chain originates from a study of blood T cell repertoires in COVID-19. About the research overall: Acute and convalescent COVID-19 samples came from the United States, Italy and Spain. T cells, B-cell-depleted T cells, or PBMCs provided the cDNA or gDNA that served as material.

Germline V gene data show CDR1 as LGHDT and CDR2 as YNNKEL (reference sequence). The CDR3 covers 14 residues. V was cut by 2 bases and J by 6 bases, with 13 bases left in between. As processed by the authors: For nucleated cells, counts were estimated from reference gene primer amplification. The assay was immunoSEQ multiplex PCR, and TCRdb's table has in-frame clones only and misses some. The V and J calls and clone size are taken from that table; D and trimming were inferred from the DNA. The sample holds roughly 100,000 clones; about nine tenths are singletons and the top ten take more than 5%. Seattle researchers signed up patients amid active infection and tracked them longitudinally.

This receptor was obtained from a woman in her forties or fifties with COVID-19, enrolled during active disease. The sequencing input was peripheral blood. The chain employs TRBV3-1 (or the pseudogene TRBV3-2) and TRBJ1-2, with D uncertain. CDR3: CASSQSSGFDGYTF. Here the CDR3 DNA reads TGTGCCAGCAGCCAATCATCGGGGTTCGATGGCTACACCTTC.